Shown below are 2 T cell receptor beta chains from a single sample sequenced in a study of blood T cells in healthy people across ages. A second about 7 to 12 cycle PCR used barcoded and J-beta primers. TCRdb fed the 5' RACE reads into MiXCR, producing one record per CDR3 protein. The data hold some 640,000 distinct CDR3 sequences, with approximately 30% observed a single time. Sequenced input: blood. These receptor sequences come from an elderly woman in good health.

V gene TRBV4-2 combines with J gene TRBJ2-1; D is undetermined. The CDR3 totals 14 residues. Trimming removed 4 bases from V and 13 bases from J, with 20 bases in between. Per the germline V gene, CDR1 is LGHNA and CDR2 is YNFKEQ. The CDR3 loop reads CASSPRLGLETQFF. The CDR3 nucleotides read TGTGCCAGCAGCCCACGTCTCGGGCTGGAGACCCAGTTCTTC.

The chain has TRBV27 and TRBJ1-2; possible D gene TRBD1, 6 bases. Germline CDR1 and CDR2: MNHEY and SMNVEV (reference sequence). Trimming cost V 2 bases and J 8 bases, with 21 bases left between them. The CDR3 has 16 amino acids. The CDR3 spells CASSLKARTGFRGYTF. In DNA form, the CDR3 reads TGTGCCAGCAGTTTAAAGGCCCGAACAGGGTTTAGGGGCTACACCTTC.